This is a list of T cell receptor beta chains from one sample in a study of early T cells in non-severe SARS-CoV-2 infection. MiXCR, applied by TCRdb to the 5' RACE reads, yields one record per CDR3 protein. This sample yields some 45,000 distinct CDR3 sequences, of which roughly 7% are seen a single time; approximately 8.3% belongs to the top ten. The sequencing input was whole blood. These receptors were collected from an adult who was a healthcare worker with PCR-confirmed SARS-CoV-2 infection or an uninfected control (not recorded which). The conserved cysteine and the conserved F or W are not part of the CDR3 here.

cdr3_aa	v_call
ASSYSLTSGGPPVYNEQF	TRBV6-5
SVEDRNRDGYT	TRBV29-1
ASSSWTGAHSYEQY	TRBV7-9
ASGQGRTDTQY	TRBV18
SAPDYEKLF	TRBV20-1
SVGGQQNYGYT	TRBV20-1
ASSPRTSGGEIYNEQF	TRBV4-3
AWSVKETQY	TRBV30
SAGRTSSTDTQY	TRBV20-1
SARGNRGFYDNEQF	TRBV20-1
ASSQILSRGPSSYNEQF	TRBV23-1
ASRASDRLNTEAF	TRBV6-5
ASSAQAGQGADTIY	TRBV7-6
ASSPRLAGMDTGELF	TRBV6-1
SAREFEGNTEAF	TRBV20-1
ATSGPGEPLH	TRBV28
ASSYPSLAGPTDTQY	TRBV6-6
ASSQEPPRQGAGNQPQH	TRBV4-1
ASFGGISETQY	TRBV12-3/TRBV12-4
ASSYRDREKLF	TRBV6-5
SAPGGTSGGPSLADTQY	TRBV20-1
ASSKGPTGHTQH	TRBV28
ASSYSEGAASGNTIY	TRBV6-5
ASGGDYSGNTIY	TRBV7-6
ASPGASGGSDTQY	TRBV30
AISESAARKETQY	TRBV10-3
ATSDSRNLLNTEAF	TRBV24-1
ASSQVRGTGELF	TRBV4-3
AWSEGGYGYT	TRBV30